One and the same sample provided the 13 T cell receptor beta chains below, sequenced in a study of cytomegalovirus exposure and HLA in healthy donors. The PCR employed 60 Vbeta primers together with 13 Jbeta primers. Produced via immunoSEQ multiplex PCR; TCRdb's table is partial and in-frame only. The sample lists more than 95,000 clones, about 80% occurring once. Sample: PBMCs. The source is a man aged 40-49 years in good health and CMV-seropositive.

The CDR3 reads CAWSSRDTQYF. For the CDR3, the DNA is TGTGCCTGGAGTTCCAGGGATACGCAGTATTTT. The chain employs TRBV30 and TRBJ2-3; D is unresolved. CDR1 and CDR2 (germline): GTSNPN, SVGIG (reference sequence). There are 11 residues in the CDR3. V lost 2 bases, J lost 6 bases, and 6 bases lay in between.

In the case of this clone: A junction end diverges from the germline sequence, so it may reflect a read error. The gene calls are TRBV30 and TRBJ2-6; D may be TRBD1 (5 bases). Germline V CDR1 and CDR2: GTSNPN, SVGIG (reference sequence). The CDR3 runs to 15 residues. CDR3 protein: CAIQELGSGANGLTF. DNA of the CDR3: TGTGCCATCCAGGAGCTAGGCTCTGGGGCCAACGGCCTGACTTTC. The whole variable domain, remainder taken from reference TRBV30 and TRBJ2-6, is SQTIHQWPATLVQPVGSPLSLECTVEGTSNPNLYWYRQAAGRGLQLLFYSVGIGQISSEVPQNLSASRPQDRQFILSSKKLLLSDSGFYLCAIQELGSGANGLTFGAGSRLTVL.

CDR3 nucleotides: TGTGCCACCAGCAGCCTTAGGACAGCAAACAATGAGCAGTTCTTC. The encoded protein is CATSSLRTANNEQFF. The chain is built from TRBV15 and TRBJ2-1; D is perhaps TRBD1 (6 bases). This CDR3 is built from 15 residues. Trimming shortened V by 3 bases and J by 5 bases, and 14 bases separated the two germline ends. The V gene's germline CDR1 is LNHNV and CDR2 YYDKDF (reference sequence).

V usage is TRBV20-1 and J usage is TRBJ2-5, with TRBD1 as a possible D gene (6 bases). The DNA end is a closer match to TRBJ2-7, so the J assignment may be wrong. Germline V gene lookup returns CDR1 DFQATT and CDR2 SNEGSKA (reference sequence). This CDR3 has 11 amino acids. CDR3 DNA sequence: TGCAGTGGGCAGGGGATGGACGAGCAGTACTTC. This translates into CSGQGMDEQYF.

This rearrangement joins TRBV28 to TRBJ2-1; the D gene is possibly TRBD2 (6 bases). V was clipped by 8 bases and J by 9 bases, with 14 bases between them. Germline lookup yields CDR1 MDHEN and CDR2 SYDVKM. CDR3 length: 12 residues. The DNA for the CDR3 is TGTGCCAGCTCCAAGCGAGCGGGTGAGCAGTTCTTC. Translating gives CASSKRAGEQFF.

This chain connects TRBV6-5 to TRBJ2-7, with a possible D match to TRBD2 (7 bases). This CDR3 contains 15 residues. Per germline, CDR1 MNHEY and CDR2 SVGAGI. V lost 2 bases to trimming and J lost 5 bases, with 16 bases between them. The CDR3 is CASSYRRGPSDEQYF. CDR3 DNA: TGTGCCAGCAGTTACCGGCGGGGGCCGTCGGACGAGCAGTACTTC.

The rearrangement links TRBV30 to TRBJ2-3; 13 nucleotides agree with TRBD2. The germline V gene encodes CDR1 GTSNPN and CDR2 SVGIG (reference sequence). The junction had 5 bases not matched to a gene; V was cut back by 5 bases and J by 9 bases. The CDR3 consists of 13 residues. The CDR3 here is CAWAGTSGITQYF. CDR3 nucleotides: TGTGCCTGGGCCGGGACTAGCGGGATCACGCAGTATTTT.

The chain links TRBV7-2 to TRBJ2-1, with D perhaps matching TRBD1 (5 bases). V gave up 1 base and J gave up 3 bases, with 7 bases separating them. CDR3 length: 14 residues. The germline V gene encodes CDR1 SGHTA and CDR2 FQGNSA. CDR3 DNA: TGTGCCAGCAGCTTAGAGGGGTTCTACAATGAGCAGTTCTTC. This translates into CASSLEGFYNEQFF. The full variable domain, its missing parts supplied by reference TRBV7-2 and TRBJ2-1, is GAGVSQSPSNKVTEKGKDVELRCDPISGHTALYWYRQSLGQGLEFLIYFQGNSAPDKSGLPSDRFSAERTGGSVSTLTIQRTQQEDSAVYLCASSLEGFYNEQFFGPGTRLTVL.

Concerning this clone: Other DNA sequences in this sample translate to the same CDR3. CDR3 bases: TGTGCCAGCAGCCCTGGGACTGGGAGCTCCTACAATGAGCAGTTCTTC. Translating it yields CASSPGTGSSYNEQFF. The chain recombines TRBV5-6 with TRBJ2-1; a possible D gene is TRBD2 (6 bases). The CDR3 totals 16 residues. Germline V gene sequence: CDR1 SGHDT, CDR2 YYEEEE. The germline V and J ends were trimmed by 4 bases and 0 bases, with 14 bases remaining between them.

Written as DNA, the CDR3 is TGTGCCAGCAGTGCCCTCGAGGGAAGGAACACTGAAGCTTTCTTT. The encoded protein is CASSALEGRNTEAFF. The rearrangement links TRBV6-5 to TRBJ1-1, with D unclear. The CDR3 runs to 15 residues. The V gene's germline CDR1 is MNHEY and CDR2 SVGAGI. Between the trimmed V and J ends, which lost 5 bases and 1 base, there was a span of 14 bases.

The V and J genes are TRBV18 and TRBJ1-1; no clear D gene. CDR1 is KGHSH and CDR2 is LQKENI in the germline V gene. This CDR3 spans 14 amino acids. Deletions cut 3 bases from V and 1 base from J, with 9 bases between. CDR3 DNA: TGTGCCAGCTCACCGTGGCGGGAGAACACTGAAGCTTTCTTT. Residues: CASSPWRENTEAFF.

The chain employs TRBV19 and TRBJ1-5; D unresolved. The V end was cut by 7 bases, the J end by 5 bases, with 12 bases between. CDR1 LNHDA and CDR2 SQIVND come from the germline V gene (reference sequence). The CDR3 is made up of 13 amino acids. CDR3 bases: TGTGCCAGTATTGCGGGGTGGGATCAGCCCCAGCATTTT. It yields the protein CASIAGWDQPQHF. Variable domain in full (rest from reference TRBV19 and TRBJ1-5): DGGITQSPKYLFRKEGQNVTLSCEQNLNHDAMYWYRQDPGQGLRLIYYSQIVNDFQKGDIAEGYSVSREKKESFPLTVTSAQKNPTAFYLCASIAGWDQPQHFGDGTRLSIL.

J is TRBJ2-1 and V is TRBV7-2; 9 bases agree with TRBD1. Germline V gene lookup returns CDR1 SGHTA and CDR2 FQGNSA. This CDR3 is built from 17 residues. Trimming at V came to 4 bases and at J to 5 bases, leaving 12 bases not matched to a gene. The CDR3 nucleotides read TGTGCCAGCAGCTCAATTCGCGGGACAGGGACCAACAATGAGCAGTTCTTC. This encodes CASSSIRGTGTNNEQFF. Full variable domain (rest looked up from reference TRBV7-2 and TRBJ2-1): GAGVSQSPSNKVTEKGKDVELRCDPISGHTALYWYRQSLGQGLEFLIYFQGNSAPDKSGLPSDRFSAERTGGSVSTLTIQRTQQEDSAVYLCASSSIRGTGTNNEQFFGPGTRLTVL.